Listed below are T cell receptor beta chains from one sample, sequenced in a study of shared clonotypes between healthy human individuals. The data were produced by immunoSEQ multiplex PCR, yet TCRdb's version contains in-frame clones alone and is incomplete. The sample gives over a million clones, 60% to 80% of which show up once; roughly 1.5% is in the top ten. The material sequenced was memory CD4+ T cells sorted from blood. The receptor source for this set is a man in his late teens or twenties in good health. The conserved cysteine and the conserved F or W are not part of the CDR3 here. Clone size appears in some rows only: once, few, many, or a class for an expanded clone.

clone_size	v_call	j_call	cdr3_aa
-	TRBV7-9	TRBJ1-1	ASSPRRGKMNTEAF
-	TRBV5-4	TRBJ2-7	ASRKGLGEEDEQY
-	TRBV18	TRBJ2-5	ASSPLSGSLSGETQY
-	TRBV5-6	TRBJ2-5	ASSSPLGPGQETQY
-	TRBV19	TRBJ1-5	ASRVLGQPQH
-	TRBV2	TRBJ2-2	ASRAKGLDSGELF
-	TRBV11-3	TRBJ2-2	ASSLAGGPHTGELF
-	TRBV2	TRBJ2-3	ASSASSGSRTDTQY
-	TRBV5-4	TRBJ2-3	ASSDGQGADTQY
few	TRBV27	TRBJ2-1	ASSSGTGGDEQF
-	TRBV7-2	TRBJ2-1	ASSLDGTGFGDSRNEQF
-	TRBV5-1	TRBJ1-2	ASSFQGANGYT
-	TRBV28	TRBJ1-5	ASRIYQGKGNQPQH
-	TRBV4-3	TRBJ2-2	ASSPRVGPNTGELF
-	TRBV11-2	TRBJ2-2	ASSFKTGGTGELF
-	TRBV18	TRBJ2-1	ASSPPGQGARYNEQF
once	TRBV28	TRBJ1-5	ASSPGGTGTQPQH
-	TRBV18	TRBJ2-3	ASSPPGGTDTQY
-	TRBV30	TRBJ2-2	AWSATDGNTGELF
-	TRBV27	TRBJ2-5	ASSLKARGSVVETQY
few	TRBV9	TRBJ1-1	ASSVEGTGWTEAF
-	TRBV7-2	TRBJ2-7	ASRPRTVLAQY
few	TRBV19	TRBJ1-2	ASTNDPGGQVYT
-	TRBV10-3	TRBJ2-5	AISAPGGETQY
-	TRBV6-5	TRBJ2-2	ASRDRGGELF
-	TRBV5-1	TRBJ1-2	ASSYAGGVNSFGYT
-	TRBV2	TRBJ2-5	ASSGGREPMGTQY
-	TRBV5-4	TRBJ2-5	ASSQQTQETQY
-	TRBV19	TRBJ2-6	ASSDMSSGANVLT
-	TRBV6-6	TRBJ2-2	ASSYRTQTGELF
-	TRBV5-1	TRBJ2-2	ASSYGIAGAGELF
-	TRBV19	TRBJ2-3	ASSIVRLDTQY
-	TRBV2	TRBJ1-5	ASSESLPGGNQPQH
-	TRBV20-1	TRBJ2-1	SAKEYNEQF
-	TRBV10-3	TRBJ2-1	ATNGDLSYNEQF
-	TRBV11-2	TRBJ2-1	ASSFSGREDNEQF
-	TRBV27	TRBJ2-7	ASSTKPTEEQY
-	TRBV5-8	TRBJ2-1	ASTPGFTYNEQF
once	TRBV9	TRBJ2-7	ASSASGGQEVYEQY
-	TRBV5-1	TRBJ2-2	ASSLVGSNTGELF
-	TRBV11-3	TRBJ2-6	ASSLGGSGANVLT
-	TRBV28	TRBJ2-5	ASESVGETQY
-	TRBV2	TRBJ2-1	ASSESRSSYNEQF
-	TRBV10-3	TRBJ2-7	AIRNGGAYEQY
-	TRBV10-3	TRBJ1-5	AISETGSWDQPQH
-	TRBV2	TRBJ2-5	ASGDRGLTETQY
-	TRBV12-5	TRBJ2-1	ASGTDRYNEQF
-	TRBV18	TRBJ2-5	ASSRGLSETQY
-	TRBV5-1	TRBJ2-7	ASSLTAGTYEQY
-	TRBV28	TRBJ1-5	ASSEDIYSNQPQH
-	TRBV5-4	TRBJ2-2	ASSSAGIKAGELF
-	TRBV11-3	TRBJ2-1	ASSLGREQF
-	TRBV19	TRBJ2-6	ASTRRSVTGANVLT